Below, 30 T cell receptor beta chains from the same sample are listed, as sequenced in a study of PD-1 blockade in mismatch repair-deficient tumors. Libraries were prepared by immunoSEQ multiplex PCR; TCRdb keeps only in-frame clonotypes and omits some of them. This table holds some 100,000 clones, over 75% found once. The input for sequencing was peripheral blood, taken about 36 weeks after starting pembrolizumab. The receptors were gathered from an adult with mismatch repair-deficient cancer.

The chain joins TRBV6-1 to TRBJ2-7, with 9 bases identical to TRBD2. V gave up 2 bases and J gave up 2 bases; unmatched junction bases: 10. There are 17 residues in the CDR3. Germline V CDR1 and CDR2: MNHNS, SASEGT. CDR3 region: CASSEWGLAGEPYEQYF. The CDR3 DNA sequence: TGTGCCAGCAGTGAATGGGGGTTAGCGGGAGAACCCTACGAGCAGTACTTC.

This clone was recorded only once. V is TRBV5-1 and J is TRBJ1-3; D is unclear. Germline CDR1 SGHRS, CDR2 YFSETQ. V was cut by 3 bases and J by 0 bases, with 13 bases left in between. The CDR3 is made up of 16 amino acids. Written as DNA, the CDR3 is TGCGCCAGCAGCTCAGGTCCCTCAGGCTCTGGAAACACCATATATTTT. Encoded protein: CASSSGPSGSGNTIYF.

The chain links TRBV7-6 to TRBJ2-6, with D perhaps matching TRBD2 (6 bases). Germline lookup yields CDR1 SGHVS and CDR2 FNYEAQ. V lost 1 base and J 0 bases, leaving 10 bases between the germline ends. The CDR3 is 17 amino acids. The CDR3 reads CASSLVGGRSGANVLTF. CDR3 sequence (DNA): TGTGCCAGCAGCTTAGTGGGGGGACGCTCTGGGGCCAACGTCCTGACTTTC.

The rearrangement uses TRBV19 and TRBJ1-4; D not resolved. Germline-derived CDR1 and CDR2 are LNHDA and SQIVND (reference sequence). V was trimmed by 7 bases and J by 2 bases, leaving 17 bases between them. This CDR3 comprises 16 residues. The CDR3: CASKRPGRATNEKLFF. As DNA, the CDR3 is TGTGCCAGTAAGAGGCCAGGTCGGGCGACTAATGAAAAACTGTTTTTT.

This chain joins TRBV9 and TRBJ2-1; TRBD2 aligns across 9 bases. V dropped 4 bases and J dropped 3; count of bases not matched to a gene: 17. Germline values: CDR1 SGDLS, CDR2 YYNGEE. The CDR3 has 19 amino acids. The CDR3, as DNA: TGTGCCAGCAGCCCCCCGCAGGGATGGCGGGAGGGCCTCTACAATGAGCAGTTCTTC. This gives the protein CASSPPQGWREGLYNEQFF.

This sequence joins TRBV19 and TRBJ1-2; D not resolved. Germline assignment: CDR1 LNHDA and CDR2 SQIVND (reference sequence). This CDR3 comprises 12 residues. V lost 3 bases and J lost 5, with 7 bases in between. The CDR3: CASSIQDYGYTF. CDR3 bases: TGTGCCAGTAGTATCCAGGATTATGGCTACACCTTC.

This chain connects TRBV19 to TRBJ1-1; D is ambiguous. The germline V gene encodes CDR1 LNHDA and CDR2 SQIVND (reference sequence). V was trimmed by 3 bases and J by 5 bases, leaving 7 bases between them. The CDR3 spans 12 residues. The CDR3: CASSMLGTEAFF. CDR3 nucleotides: TGTGCCAGTAGTATGTTAGGGACTGAAGCTTTCTTT.

The CDR3 DNA reads as TGTGCCAGCAGTGGCCGACCGGCCACTGAAGCTTTCTTT. It codes for CASSGRPATEAFF. V is TRBV6-1 and J is TRBJ1-1; the D is unclear. There are 13 residues in the CDR3. The V end was cut by 4 bases, the J end by 4 bases, with 10 bases between. Per the germline V gene, CDR1 is MNHNS and CDR2 is SASEGT.

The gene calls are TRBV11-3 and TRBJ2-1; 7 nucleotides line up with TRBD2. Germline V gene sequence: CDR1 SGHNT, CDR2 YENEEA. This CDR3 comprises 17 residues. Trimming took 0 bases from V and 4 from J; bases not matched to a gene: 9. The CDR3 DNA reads TGTGCCAGCAGCTTAGAGGCTAGCGGAGCTGTTTACAATGAGCAGTTCTTC. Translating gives CASSLEASGAVYNEQFF.

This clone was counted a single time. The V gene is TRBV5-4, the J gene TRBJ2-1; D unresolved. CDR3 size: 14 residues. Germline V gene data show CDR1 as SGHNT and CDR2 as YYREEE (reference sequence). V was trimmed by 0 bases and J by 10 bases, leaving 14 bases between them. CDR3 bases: TGTGCCAGCAGCTTGGGGGCCTCGGCCTCCGAGCAGTTCTTC. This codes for CASSLGASASEQFF.

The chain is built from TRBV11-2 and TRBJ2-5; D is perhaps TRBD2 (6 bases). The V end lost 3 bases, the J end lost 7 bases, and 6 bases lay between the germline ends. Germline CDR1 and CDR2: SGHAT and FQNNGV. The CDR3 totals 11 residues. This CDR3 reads CASSFGGTQYF. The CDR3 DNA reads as TGTGCCAGCAGCTTCGGGGGGACCCAGTACTTC.

This CDR3 reads CASSLRGRANYEQYF. CDR3 DNA: TGTGCCAGCAGTTTAAGGGGCAGGGCAAACTACGAGCAGTACTTC. The chain links TRBV27 to TRBJ2-7; tentatively, D is TRBD1 (5 bases). The CDR3 contains 15 residues. Germline V gives CDR1 MNHEY, CDR2 SMNVEV (reference sequence). Trimming stripped 2 bases from V and 3 bases from J, with 14 bases between.

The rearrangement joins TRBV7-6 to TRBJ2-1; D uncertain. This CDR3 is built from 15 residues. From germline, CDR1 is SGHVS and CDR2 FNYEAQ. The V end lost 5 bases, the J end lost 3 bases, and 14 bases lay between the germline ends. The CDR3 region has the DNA TGTGCCAGCAGCCGAGCCCTCCCCCACTACAATGAGCAGTTCTTC. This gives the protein CASSRALPHYNEQFF.

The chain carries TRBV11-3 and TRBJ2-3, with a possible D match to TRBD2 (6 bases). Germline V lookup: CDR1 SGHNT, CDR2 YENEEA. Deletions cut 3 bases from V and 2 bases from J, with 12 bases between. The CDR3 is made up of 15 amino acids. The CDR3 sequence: CASSLSGLLTDTQYF. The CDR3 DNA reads TGTGCCAGCAGCTTGTCGGGACTCCTCACAGATACGCAGTATTTT. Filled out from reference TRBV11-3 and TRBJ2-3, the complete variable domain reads EAGVVQSPRYKIIEKKQPVAFWCNPISGHNTLYWYLQNLGQGPELLIRYENEEAVDDSQLPKDRFSAERLKGVDSTLKIQPAELGDSAVYLCASSLSGLLTDTQYFGPGTRLTVL.

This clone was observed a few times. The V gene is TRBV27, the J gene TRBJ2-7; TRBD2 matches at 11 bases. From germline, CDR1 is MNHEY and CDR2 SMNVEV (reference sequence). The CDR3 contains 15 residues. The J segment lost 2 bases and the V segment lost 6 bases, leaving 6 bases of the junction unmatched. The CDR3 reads CASRETSGTPYEQYF. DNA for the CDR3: TGTGCCAGCAGAGAGACTAGCGGGACACCCTACGAGCAGTACTTC.

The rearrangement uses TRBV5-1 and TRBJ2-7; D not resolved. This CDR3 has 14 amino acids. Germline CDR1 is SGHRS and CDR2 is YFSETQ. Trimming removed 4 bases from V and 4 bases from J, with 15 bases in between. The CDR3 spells CASSTELPLYEQYF. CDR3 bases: TGCGCCAGCAGCACTGAGCTACCATTATACGAGCAGTACTTC.

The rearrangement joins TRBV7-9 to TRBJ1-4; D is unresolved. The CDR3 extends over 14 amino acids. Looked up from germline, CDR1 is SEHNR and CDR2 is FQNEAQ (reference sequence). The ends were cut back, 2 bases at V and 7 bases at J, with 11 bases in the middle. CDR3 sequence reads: CASSLLKGSEKLFF. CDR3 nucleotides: TGTGCCAGCAGCTTATTAAAGGGAAGTGAAAAACTGTTTTTT. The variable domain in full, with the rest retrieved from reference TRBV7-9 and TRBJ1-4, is DTGVSQNPRHKITKRGQNVTFRCDPISEHNRLYWYRQTLGQGPEFLTYFQNEAQLEKSRLLSDRFSAERPKGSFSTLEIQRTEQGDSAMYLCASSLLKGSEKLFFGSGTQLSVL.

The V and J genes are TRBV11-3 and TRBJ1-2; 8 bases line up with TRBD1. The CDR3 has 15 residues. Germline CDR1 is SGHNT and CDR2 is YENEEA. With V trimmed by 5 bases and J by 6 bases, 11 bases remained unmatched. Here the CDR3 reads CASSLDRDSSDGYTF. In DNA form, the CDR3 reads TGTGCCAGCAGCCTGGACAGGGATTCCTCTGATGGCTACACCTTC.

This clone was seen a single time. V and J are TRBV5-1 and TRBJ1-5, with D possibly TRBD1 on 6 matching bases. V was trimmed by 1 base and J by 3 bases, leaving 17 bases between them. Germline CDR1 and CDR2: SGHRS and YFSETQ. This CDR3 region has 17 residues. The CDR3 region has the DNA TGCGCCAGCAGCTTGATCCCTACGGGGGGGCACAATCAGCCCCAGCATTTT. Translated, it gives CASSLIPTGGHNQPQHF.

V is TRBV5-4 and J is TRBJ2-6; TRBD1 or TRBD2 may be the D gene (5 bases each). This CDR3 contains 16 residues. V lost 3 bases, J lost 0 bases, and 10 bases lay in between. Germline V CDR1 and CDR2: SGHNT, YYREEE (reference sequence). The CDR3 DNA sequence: TGTGCCAGCAGCTCCGGGGCCTTCTCTGGGGCCAACGTCCTGACTTTC. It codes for CASSSGAFSGANVLTF. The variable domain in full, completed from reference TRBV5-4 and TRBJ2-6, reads ETGVTQSPTHLIKTRGQQVTLRCSSQSGHNTVSWYQQALGQGPQFIFQYYREEENGRGNFPPRFSGLQFPNYSSELNVNALELDDSALYLCASSSGAFSGANVLTFGAGSRLTVL.

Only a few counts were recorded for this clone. The CDR3, as DNA: TGTGCCTGGGGCAGGGGTGGCTACACCTTC. Its protein is CAWGRGGYTF. The J gene is TRBJ1-2, the V gene TRBV30; D might be TRBD1 (6 bases). Germline V gives CDR1 GTSNPN, CDR2 SVGIG (reference sequence). V was pared by 5 bases and J by 7 bases, with 8 bases between. The CDR3 totals 10 residues.

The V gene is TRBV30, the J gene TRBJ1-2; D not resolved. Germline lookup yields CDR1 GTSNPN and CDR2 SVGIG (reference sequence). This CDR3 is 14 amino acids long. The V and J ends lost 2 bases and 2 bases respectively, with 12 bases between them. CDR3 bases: TGTGCCTGGAGTCCATCGACGGTGAACTATGGCTACACCTTC. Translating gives CAWSPSTVNYGYTF.

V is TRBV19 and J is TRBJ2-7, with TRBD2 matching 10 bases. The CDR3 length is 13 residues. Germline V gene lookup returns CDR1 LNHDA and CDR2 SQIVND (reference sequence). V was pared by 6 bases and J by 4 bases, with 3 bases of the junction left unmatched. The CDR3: CASSGLAAYEQYF. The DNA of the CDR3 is TGTGCCAGTAGCGGACTAGCGGCATACGAGCAGTACTTC.

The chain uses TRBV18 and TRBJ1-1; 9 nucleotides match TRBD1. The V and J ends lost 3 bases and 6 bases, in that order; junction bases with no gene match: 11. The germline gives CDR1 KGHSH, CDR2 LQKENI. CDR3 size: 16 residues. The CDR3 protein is CASSPLLGTGIPEAFF. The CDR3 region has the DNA TGTGCCAGCTCACCTCTATTGGGGACAGGGATCCCTGAAGCTTTCTTT.

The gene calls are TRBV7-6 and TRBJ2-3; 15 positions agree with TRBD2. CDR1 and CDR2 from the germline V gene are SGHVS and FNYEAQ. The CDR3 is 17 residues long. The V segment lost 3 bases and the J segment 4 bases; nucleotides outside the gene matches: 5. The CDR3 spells CASSFGTSGRLADTQYF. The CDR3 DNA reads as TGTGCCAGCAGCTTCGGGACTAGCGGGAGGTTGGCAGATACGCAGTATTTT. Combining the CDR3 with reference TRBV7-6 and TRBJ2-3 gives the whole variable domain GAGVSQSPRYKVTKRGQDVALRCDPISGHVSLYWYRQALGQGPEFLTYFNYEAQQDKSGLPNDRFSAERPEGSISTLTIQRTEQRDSAMYRCASSFGTSGRLADTQYFGPGTRLTVL.

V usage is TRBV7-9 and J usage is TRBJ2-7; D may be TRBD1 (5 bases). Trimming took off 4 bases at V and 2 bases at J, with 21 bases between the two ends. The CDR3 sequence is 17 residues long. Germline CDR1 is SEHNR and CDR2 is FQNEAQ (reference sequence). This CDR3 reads CASSSTTGHEGPYEQYF. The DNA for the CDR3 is TGTGCCAGCAGCTCAACTACAGGACACGAAGGTCCCTACGAGCAGTACTTC.

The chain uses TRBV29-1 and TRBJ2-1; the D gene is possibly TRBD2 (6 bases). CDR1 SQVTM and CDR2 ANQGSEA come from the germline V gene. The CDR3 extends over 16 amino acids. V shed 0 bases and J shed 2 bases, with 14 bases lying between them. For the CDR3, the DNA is TGCAGCGTTGAAGACGCTGAGCGGGTGGCCTACAATGAGCAGTTCTTC. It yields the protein CSVEDAERVAYNEQFF.

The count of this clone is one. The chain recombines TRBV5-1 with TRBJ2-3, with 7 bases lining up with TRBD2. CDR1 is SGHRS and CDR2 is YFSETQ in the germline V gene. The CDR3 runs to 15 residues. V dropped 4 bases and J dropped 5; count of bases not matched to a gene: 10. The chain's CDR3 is CASSPVGGSGDTQYF. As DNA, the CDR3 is TGCGCCAGCAGCCCAGTGGGGGGGAGTGGAGATACGCAGTATTTT.

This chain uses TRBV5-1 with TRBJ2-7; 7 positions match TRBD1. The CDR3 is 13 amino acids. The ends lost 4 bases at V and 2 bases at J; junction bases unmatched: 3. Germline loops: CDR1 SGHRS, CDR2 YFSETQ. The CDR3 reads CASSIDRAYEQYF. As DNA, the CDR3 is TGCGCCAGCAGCATCGACAGGGCCTACGAGCAGTACTTC.

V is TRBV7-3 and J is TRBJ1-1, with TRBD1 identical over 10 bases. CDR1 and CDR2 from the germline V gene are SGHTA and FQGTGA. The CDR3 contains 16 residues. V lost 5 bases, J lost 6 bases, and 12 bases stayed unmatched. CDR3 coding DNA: TGTGCCAGCAGCCCGACCGGGACAGGGGCAAACGCTGAAGCTTTCTTT. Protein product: CASSPTGTGANAEAFF.